The 14 T cell receptor beta chains below come from one sample, sequenced in a study of cytomegalovirus exposure and HLA in healthy donors. TCRdb's table, derived via immunoSEQ multiplex PCR, lists solely in-frame clones and lacks some. The sample has tens of thousands of clones, 93% seen once. Input material: PBMCs. These receptors were obtained from a woman between 25 and 40 years old in good health and CMV-seronegative.

J is TRBJ2-2 and V is TRBV11-1, with a possible D match to TRBD1 (5 bases). Trimming left V 5 bases short and J 4 bases short, with 11 bases between. Per germline, CDR1 SGHAT and CDR2 FQDESV (reference sequence). This CDR3 has 14 amino acids. Here the CDR3 reads CASSRDSATGELFF. The CDR3, as DNA: TGTGCCAGCAGCCGTGACAGTGCCACCGGGGAGCTGTTTTTT.

CDR3 residues: CASSETAETQYF. CDR3 DNA sequence: TGTGCCAGCAGTGAGACAGCTGAGACCCAGTACTTC. The chain has TRBV2 and TRBJ2-5, with TRBD1 as a possible D gene (5 bases). The germline gives CDR1 SNHLY, CDR2 FYNNEI. With 3 bases removed from V and 5 bases from J, the gap between germline ends came to 7 bases. The CDR3 is made up of 12 amino acids.

V gene TRBV9 combines with J gene TRBJ2-3, with 9 bases that match TRBD1. The CDR3 covers 14 residues. After removal of 3 bases from V and 3 bases from J, the junction contained 2 bases not matched to a gene. Germline loops: CDR1 SGDLS, CDR2 YYNGEE. The CDR3 coding sequence is TGTGCCAGCAGCGGACAGGGGGAAACAGATACGCAGTATTTT. Amino acids: CASSGQGETDTQYF.

V usage is TRBV7-6 and J usage is TRBJ1-1; D may be TRBD1 (5 bases). Germline V gives CDR1 SGHVS, CDR2 FNYEAQ. Trimming left V 4 bases short and J 3 bases short, with 12 bases between. This CDR3 contains 14 residues. The CDR3 bases are TGTGCCAGCAGCTCCGGGGGGGGTTACACTGAAGCTTTCTTT. Residues: CASSSGGGYTEAFF.

The chain has TRBV4-2 and TRBJ1-1; 10 positions agree with TRBD1. This CDR3 spans 15 amino acids. CDR1 and CDR2 (germline): LGHNA, YNFKEQ. Trimming at V came to 3 bases and at J to 5 bases, leaving 6 bases not matched to a gene. CDR3 bases: TGTGCCAGCAGCCAGACAGGGGGCGCGGGGACTGAAGCTTTCTTT. It yields the protein CASSQTGGAGTEAFF.

V and J are TRBV6-5 and TRBJ1-1; a possible D gene is TRBD1 (5 bases). This CDR3 region has 14 residues. V was cut by 6 bases and J by 1 base, with 12 bases left in between. Germline V gives CDR1 MNHEY, CDR2 SVGAGI. The CDR3 bases are TGTGCCAGCAGGCTGGATACAGGGAACACTGAAGCTTTCTTT. Protein: CASRLDTGNTEAFF.

The rearrangement joins TRBV4-2 to TRBJ2-1, with 11 bases fitting TRBD2. This CDR3 has 19 amino acids. V was pared by 1 base and J by 8 bases, with 16 bases of the junction left unmatched. CDR1 LGHNA and CDR2 YNFKEQ come from the germline V gene. CDR3 coding DNA: TGTGCCAGCAGCCAAGGGGTGGCGACTAGCGGGACGACTTGGTATGAGCAGTTCTTC. This sequence encodes CASSQGVATSGTTWYEQFF.

This chain links TRBV7-2 with TRBJ2-7; tentatively, D is TRBD2 (6 bases). CDR3 length: 15 amino acids. Per germline, CDR1 SGHTA and CDR2 FQGNSA. V gave up 4 bases and J gave up 0 bases, with 13 bases separating them. CDR3 loop: CASSSRTGDSYEQYF. The DNA of the CDR3 is TGTGCCAGCAGCTCCAGGACGGGGGACTCCTACGAGCAGTACTTC.

The V gene is TRBV9, the J gene TRBJ2-5; 11 bases are shared with TRBD2. Germline values: CDR1 SGDLS, CDR2 YYNGEE. The CDR3 is made up of 17 amino acids. Trimming cost V 0 bases and J 0 bases; bases outside gene matches: 4. The CDR3: CASSVGASGGYQETQYF. The CDR3 DNA is TGTGCCAGCAGCGTAGGGGCTAGCGGGGGGTACCAAGAGACCCAGTACTTC.

The sample holds one count of this clone. The genes are TRBV6-1 and TRBJ2-1, with 9 bases lining up with TRBD1. The junction had 10 bases not matched to a gene; V was cut back by 4 bases and J by 6 bases. This CDR3 is 16 amino acids long. Germline V gene sequence: CDR1 MNHNS, CDR2 SASEGT. This CDR3 is CASSAAGQGRGNEQFF. The CDR3 coding sequence is TGTGCCAGCAGTGCCGCGGGACAGGGAAGGGGCAATGAGCAGTTCTTC.

This sequence joins TRBV7-2 and TRBJ2-5; TRBD2 matches at 9 bases. With 5 bases clipped from V and 5 bases from J, the junction kept 9 bases outside the gene matches. This CDR3 comprises 15 residues. Looked up from germline, CDR1 is SGHTA and CDR2 is FQGNSA. This CDR3 is CASSPGLAGIETQYF. As DNA, the CDR3 is TGTGCCAGCAGCCCGGGGCTAGCGGGGATTGAGACCCAGTACTTC.

The rearrangement joins TRBV9 to TRBJ1-2, with 7 bases that match TRBD1. J gave up 2 bases and V 3 bases, and 4 bases lay outside the gene matches. Germline CDR1 and CDR2: SGDLS and YYNGEE. This CDR3 contains 14 residues. Here the CDR3 DNA reads TGTGCCAGCAGCGCCGGGACAGAGAACTATGGCTACACCTTC. As protein: CASSAGTENYGYTF.

The V gene is TRBV9, the J gene TRBJ1-2; no clear D gene. The V gene lost 0 bases and the J gene lost 2 bases, with 11 bases spanning the gap. The germline V gene has CDR1 SGDLS and CDR2 YYNGEE. The CDR3 loop spans 15 amino acids. CDR3 coding DNA: TGTGCCAGCAGCGTAGAGGAGGGCCTCAACTATGGCTACACCTTC. This gives the protein CASSVEEGLNYGYTF.

The rearrangement joins TRBV9 to TRBJ1-1; maybe TRBD1 (6 bases). The CDR3 has 16 residues. Per germline, CDR1 SGDLS and CDR2 YYNGEE. Trimming shortened V by 0 bases and J by 7 bases, and 19 bases separated the two germline ends. CDR3 nucleotides: TGTGCCAGCAGCGTAGCTTCTAGCGGGGGCCCGAGTGAAGCTTTCTTT. This encodes CASSVASSGGPSEAFF.